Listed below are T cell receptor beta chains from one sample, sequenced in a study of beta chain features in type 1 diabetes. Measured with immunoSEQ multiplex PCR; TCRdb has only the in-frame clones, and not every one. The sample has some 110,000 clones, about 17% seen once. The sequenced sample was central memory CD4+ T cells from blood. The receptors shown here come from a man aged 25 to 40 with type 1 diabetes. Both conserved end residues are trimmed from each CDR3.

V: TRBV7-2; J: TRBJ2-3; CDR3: ASSLSGGPGASDTQY
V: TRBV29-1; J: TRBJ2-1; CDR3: SVADRVQF
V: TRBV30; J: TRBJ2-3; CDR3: AWKPGTGTDTQY
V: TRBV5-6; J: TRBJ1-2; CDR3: ASSSGTGRSNYGYT
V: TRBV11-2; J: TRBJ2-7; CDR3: ASSPSTWGYEQY
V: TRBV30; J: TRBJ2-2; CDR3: AWSRMVIAGELF
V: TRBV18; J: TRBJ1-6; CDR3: ASSPQGLNSPLH
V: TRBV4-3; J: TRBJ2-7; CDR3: ASSKTLAGSYEQY
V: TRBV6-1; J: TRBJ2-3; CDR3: ASREDGDTQY
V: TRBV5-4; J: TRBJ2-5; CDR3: ASSARRQGGGETQY